The next 27 T cell receptor beta chains were all read from a single sample in a study of T-cell reconstitution after alpha-beta-depleted transplantation in children. Construction of the TCRbeta library involved unique molecular identifiers. Using its own MiXCR run on the PCR reads, TCRdb lists one record per CDR3 protein. The table includes about 200,000 distinct CDR3 sequences, 5% to 6.5% detected once. The sequenced sample was PBMCs, obtained before TCRalphabeta/CD19-depleted stem cell transplant. The receptors were sampled from a girl under three years old with combined immunodeficiency, due to receive a stem cell transplant.

In its sample, this clonotype was seen many times. The chain carries TRBV4-3 and TRBJ2-2; D call uncertain. Per the germline V gene, CDR1 is LGHNA and CDR2 is YSLEER. V lost 2 bases to trimming and J lost 9 bases, with 19 bases between them. This CDR3 has 16 residues. The CDR3: CASSQREDVPSWELFF. In nucleotides, the CDR3 is TGCGCCAGCAGCCAACGAGAGGACGTCCCAAGTTGGGAGCTGTTTTTT.

This clonotype was recorded many times. The rearrangement joins TRBV28 to TRBJ2-1; 7 nucleotides match TRBD1. Germline V gene data show CDR1 as MDHEN and CDR2 as SYDVKM. The V and J ends lost 4 bases and 4 bases, in that order; junction bases with no gene match: 16. This CDR3 comprises 18 residues. The CDR3: CASSSLALDRVGYNEQFF. CDR3 DNA sequence: TGTGCCAGCAGTTCCCTCGCCCTAGACAGGGTTGGGTACAATGAGCAGTTCTTC.

This clonotype was seen repeatedly, ten times or more. The chain uses TRBV6-5 and TRBJ2-7; D is possibly TRBD1 or TRBD2 (5 bases each). Deletions cut 2 bases from V and 6 bases from J, with 23 bases between. This CDR3 has 17 amino acids. Germline assignment: CDR1 MNHEY and CDR2 SVGAGI. For the CDR3, the DNA is TGTGCCAGCAGTTACATGGCGGTCGGGACGGTCAGCGCCGAGCAGTACTTC. Protein: CASSYMAVGTVSAEQYF.

This clonotype was seen at least ten times. The chain couples TRBV15 to TRBJ2-1; TRBD2 matches 7 bases. Germline V gives CDR1 LNHNV, CDR2 YYDKDF (reference sequence). J lost 2 bases, V lost 0 bases, and 4 bases had no gene match. The CDR3 extends over 16 amino acids. The CDR3 sequence: CATSRDGSGPYNEQFF. CDR3 nucleotides: TGTGCCACCAGCAGAGACGGTAGCGGGCCCTACAATGAGCAGTTCTTC.

In its sample, this clonotype was seen a few times. The chain is built from TRBV4-1 and TRBJ2-3; 15 bases match TRBD2. The V gene end was trimmed by 8 bases and the J gene end by 0 bases; junction bases not matched to a gene: 12. The CDR3 consists of 19 residues. Germline V lookup: CDR1 MGHRA, CDR2 YSYEKL. The chain's CDR3 is CASSYPGLAGGPSTDTQYF. The CDR3 coding sequence is TGCGCCAGCTCCTACCCGGGACTAGCGGGAGGCCCAAGCACAGATACGCAGTATTTT.

The sample holds many counts of this clonotype. The genes are TRBV12-3 or TRBV12-4 and TRBJ1-2, with D unclear. Between the trimmed V and J ends, which lost 3 bases and 7 bases, there was a span of 12 bases. This CDR3 contains 13 residues. The CDR3 loop reads CASSFTLTGGYTF. CDR3 DNA: TGTGCCAGCAGTTTTACATTAACCGGTGGCTACACCTTC.

In this sample, this clonotype turned up many times. This chain connects TRBV7-2 to TRBJ1-1; D unresolved. The CDR3 is 15 amino acids. Per germline, CDR1 SGHTA and CDR2 FQGNSA. V was trimmed by 4 bases and J by 4 bases, leaving 16 bases between them. The CDR3: CASSSDPVPFTEAFF. CDR3 sequence (DNA): TGTGCCAGCAGCTCTGACCCGGTTCCGTTCACTGAAGCTTTCTTT.

This clonotype has ten or more counts. The V call is TRBV15, the J call TRBJ2-7; D may be TRBD1 (6 bases). With 1 base removed from V and 5 bases from J, the gap between germline ends came to 6 bases. The CDR3 totals 12 residues. From germline, CDR1 is LNHNV and CDR2 YYDKDF (reference sequence). CDR3 bases: TGTGCCACCAGCAGAGGGACAGACGAGCAGTACTTC. The encoded protein is CATSRGTDEQYF.

This clonotype occurred many times. The chain uses TRBV5-1 and TRBJ2-1, with TRBD2 matching over 11 bases. V shed 0 bases, J shed 6 bases, and the junction held 11 bases outside the gene matches. The CDR3 has 18 amino acids. Germline lookup yields CDR1 SGHRS and CDR2 YFSETQ. CDR3 nucleotides: TGCGCCAGCAGCTTGGAGGTTAGCGGGGGGGCCAGAGGCAATGAGCAGTTCTTC. It yields the protein CASSLEVSGGARGNEQFF.

The V and J genes are TRBV7-9 and TRBJ2-7, with a weak D call TRBD1 (6 bases). The germline gives CDR1 SEHNR, CDR2 FQNEAQ (reference sequence). The CDR3 totals 15 residues. The germline V and J ends were trimmed by 5 bases and 2 bases, with 16 bases remaining between them. The CDR3 DNA reads TGTGCCAGCAGCCCCCCCGGTCCAGGGGCCTACGAGCAGTACTTC. Encoded protein: CASSPPGPGAYEQYF.

This clonotype was seen repeatedly, ten times or more. The rearrangement uses TRBV20-1 and TRBJ2-1, with a possible D match to TRBD2 (6 bases). Germline V lookup: CDR1 DFQATT, CDR2 SNEGSKA (reference sequence). Trimming left V 6 bases short and J 5 bases short, with 14 bases between. CDR3 size: 13 residues. The CDR3 protein is CSAGAGGNNEQFF. The CDR3 region has the DNA TGCAGTGCGGGCGCAGGAGGGAACAATGAGCAGTTCTTC.

V usage is TRBV5-1 and J usage is TRBJ2-7; weak D call: TRBD1 (6 bases). Deletions cut 4 bases from V and 1 base from J, with 18 bases between. Germline V gene lookup returns CDR1 SGHRS and CDR2 YFSETQ. The CDR3 is made up of 16 amino acids. The CDR3 sequence: CASSQGGSGASYEQYF. CDR3 DNA: TGCGCCAGCAGCCAGGGTGGCTCAGGGGCATCCTACGAGCAGTACTTC.

This clonotype was detected many times. This chain uses TRBV28 with TRBJ2-1; 13 nucleotides agree with TRBD2. The CDR3 is 15 residues long. The V and J ends lost 2 bases and 10 bases, in that order; junction bases with no gene match: 5. Germline V gene data show CDR1 as MDHEN and CDR2 as SYDVKM. The CDR3 DNA is TGTGCCAGCAGTTTACCTCCGGGACTAGCGGGAGAGCAGTTCTTC. Translated: CASSLPPGLAGEQFF.

This clonotype was counted ten times or more. V is TRBV12-5 and J is TRBJ2-2; D uncertain. The CDR3 covers 13 residues. Trimming took off 3 bases at V and 7 bases at J, with 9 bases between the two ends. The germline gives CDR1 LGHNT, CDR2 FRNRAP. The CDR3 region has the DNA TGTGCTAGTGGTTTTTCCGTATTCGGGGAGCTGTTTTTT. Translation: CASGFSVFGELFF.

The chain employs TRBV6-2 or TRBV6-3 and TRBJ2-1; 7 bases agree with TRBD2. With 2 bases clipped from V and 8 bases from J, the junction kept 6 bases outside the gene matches. The CDR3 consists of 14 residues. Germline V CDR1 and CDR2: MNHEY, SVGEGT. The CDR3 region is CASSYGRARDEQFF. The CDR3 bases are TGTGCCAGCAGTTACGGGAGGGCCAGGGATGAGCAGTTCTTC.

Ten or more counts support this clonotype. The chain combines TRBV20-1 with TRBJ2-1, with no clear D. CDR3 length: 13 amino acids. Per the germline V gene, CDR1 is DFQATT and CDR2 is SNEGSKA (reference sequence). The CDR3 coding sequence is TGCAGCTCAGCGAAGAGCTCCTACAATGAGCAGTTCTTC. Translating it yields CSSAKSSYNEQFF.

This clonotype was picked up many times. The chain carries TRBV12-5 and TRBJ2-7; D might be TRBD2 (7 bases). The V gene lost 7 bases and the J gene lost 3 bases, with 19 bases spanning the gap. Germline assignment: CDR1 LGHNT and CDR2 FRNRAP. The CDR3 length is 15 residues. This CDR3 reads CASAPGAGANYEQYF. The CDR3 bases are TGTGCTAGTGCCCCTGGGGCGGGGGCCAACTACGAGCAGTACTTC.

This clonotype has at least ten counts. This chain links TRBV20-1 with TRBJ2-1; D is undetermined. V lost 0 bases and J 3 bases, leaving 12 bases between the germline ends. CDR1 and CDR2 (germline): DFQATT, SNEGSKA (reference sequence). The CDR3 totals 15 residues. CDR3 sequence reads: CSARDFGVNYNEQFF. In DNA, the CDR3 is TGCAGTGCTAGAGATTTTGGGGTGAACTACAATGAGCAGTTCTTC.

This clonotype was detected ten times or more. For the CDR3, the DNA is TGTGCCAGCAGTGAAGGGGTCGGACAGTCCCAAGAGACCCAGTACTTC. Its protein is CASSEGVGQSQETQYF. The V and J genes are TRBV6-1 and TRBJ2-5; D is perhaps TRBD1 (6 bases). V was cut by 1 base and J by 1 base, with 13 bases left in between. The CDR3 length is 16 residues. Germline CDR1 is MNHNS and CDR2 is SASEGT.

The genes are TRBV6-2 or TRBV6-3 and TRBJ1-2; no reliable D call. This CDR3 comprises 13 residues. V was pared by 2 bases and J by 8 bases, with 12 bases between. In germline, CDR1 is MNHEY, CDR2 SVGEGT. The CDR3 DNA follows: TGTGCCAGCAGTTACCGGGTTCTCGGCGGCTACACCTTC. It specifies CASSYRVLGGYTF.

Details on this clonotype: This could be a read error, since a much larger clone is one nucleotide away. V gene TRBV20-1 combines with J gene TRBJ2-5; D gene ambiguous. Germline CDR1 DFQATT, CDR2 SNEGSKA (reference sequence). This CDR3 is built from 14 residues. The DNA for the CDR3 is TGCAGTGCTAGCACCCATGTGGGGAAAGAGTCCCAGTACTTC. Translation: CSASTHVGKESQYF.

This rearrangement joins TRBV4-1 to TRBJ2-7; 8 positions agree with TRBD2. Germline V gives CDR1 MGHRA, CDR2 YSYEKL. This CDR3 contains 17 residues. The V gene end was trimmed by 3 bases and the J gene end by 1 base; junction bases not matched to a gene: 11. CDR3 sequence: CASSHTTGTRGSYEQYF. In nucleotides, the CDR3 is TGCGCCAGCAGCCATACGACCGGGACTAGGGGTTCCTACGAGCAGTACTTC.

This clonotype was seen repeatedly, ten times or more. V usage is TRBV20-1 and J usage is TRBJ2-1; possibly TRBD1 or TRBD2 for D (5 bases each). From germline, CDR1 is DFQATT and CDR2 SNEGSKA (reference sequence). V lost 0 bases and J lost 1, with 13 bases in between. The CDR3 extends over 16 amino acids. The CDR3 is CSARDRDGVSYNEQFF. The CDR3 nucleotides are TGCAGTGCTAGAGATCGGGACGGAGTTTCCTACAATGAGCAGTTCTTC.

This clonotype was seen many times. CDR3 sequence: CSASYPGQGTYGYTF. The CDR3 coding sequence is TGCAGTGCTAGTTATCCGGGACAGGGGACCTATGGCTACACCTTC. This chain uses TRBV20-1 with TRBJ1-2, with 10 bases identical to TRBD1. Losses at the gene ends were 3 bases for V and 4 bases for J; bases not matched to a gene: 8. This CDR3 has 15 amino acids. Germline V gives CDR1 DFQATT, CDR2 SNEGSKA (reference sequence).

This clonotype occurred many times. J is TRBJ1-1 and V is TRBV4-1, with D unresolved. CDR3 length: 12 residues. V dropped 1 base and J dropped 3 bases, with 3 bases sitting between them. The germline V gene has CDR1 MGHRA and CDR2 YSYEKL. The CDR3 DNA reads as TGCGCCAGCAGCCAAGGAGACACTGAAGCTTTCTTT. It codes for CASSQGDTEAFF.

This clonotype was seen a few times. The rearrangement uses TRBV3-1 and TRBJ2-7; TRBD1 aligns across 10 bases. This CDR3 contains 15 residues. In germline, CDR1 is LGHDT, CDR2 YNNKEL (reference sequence). J lost 6 bases, V lost 4 bases, and 9 bases had no gene match. The CDR3 here is CASSRVGGQGVEQYF. CDR3 DNA sequence: TGTGCCAGCAGCCGCGTAGGAGGACAGGGGGTCGAGCAGTACTTC.

This clonotype was observed many times. J is TRBJ1-1 and V is TRBV5-1; no clear D gene. V was shortened by 0 bases and J by 0 bases, with 9 bases between the two germline ends. The germline gives CDR1 SGHRS, CDR2 YFSETQ. CDR3 length equals 15 residues. The CDR3 region is CASSLGPSLNTEAFF. Written as DNA, the CDR3 is TGCGCCAGCAGCTTGGGTCCCAGCCTGAACACTGAAGCTTTCTTT.